Presented here are 7 T cell receptor beta chains from one specimen sequenced in a study of ipilimumab plus nivolumab after autologous stem cell transplantation. Sequencing was performed with immunoSEQ multiplex PCR; in TCRdb, only in-frame clones are kept and a portion is missing. Among about 17,000 clones listed, around 80% were seen once. Source: PBMCs, taken in a trial of ipilimumab plus nivolumab as post-transplant consolidation. Receptors were obtained from a male donor with diffuse large B-cell lymphoma.

The chain uses TRBV11-2 and TRBJ1-5; D not certain. Per germline, CDR1 SGHAT and CDR2 FQNNGV. CDR3 size: 14 residues. Deletions cut 1 base from V and 1 base from J, with 5 bases between. CDR3 nucleotide sequence: TGTGCCAGCAGCTTAGGGGCAAGCAATCAGCCCCAGCATTTT. Its protein product is CASSLGASNQPQHF.

This sequence joins TRBV30 and TRBJ2-5, with TRBD2 as a possible D gene (6 bases). This CDR3 contains 13 residues. Germline V gives CDR1 GTSNPN, CDR2 SVGIG (reference sequence). The V gene lost 5 bases and the J gene lost 4 bases, with 14 bases spanning the gap. The CDR3 spells CAWGRGTAETQYF. DNA of the CDR3: TGTGCCTGGGGCCGCGGGACGGCAGAGACCCAGTACTTC.

The chain carries TRBV10-3 and TRBJ1-6; D gene ambiguous. The V gene lost 3 bases and the J gene lost 6 bases, with 6 bases spanning the gap. Germline V gene lookup returns CDR1 ENHRY and CDR2 SYGVKD. The CDR3 has 13 residues. CDR3 coding DNA: TGTGCCATCAGTGATTCTTCTAATTCACCCCTCCACTTT. Its translation is CAISDSSNSPLHF.

This clone has more than one count but fewer than ten. This chain connects TRBV25-1 to TRBJ2-5, with a possible D match to TRBD2 (5 bases). The germline V and J ends were trimmed by 6 bases and 0 bases, with 5 bases remaining between them. The CDR3 covers 12 residues. The germline CDR1 and CDR2 sequences are MGHDK and SYGVNS. In nucleotides, the CDR3 is TGTGCCAGCAGAGCGGACCAAGAGACCCAGTACTTC. Its protein is CASRADQETQYF.

The chain has TRBV11-3 and TRBJ2-5, with 8 bases matching TRBD1. The length of the CDR3 is 15 residues. The junction had 7 bases not matched to a gene; V was cut back by 0 bases and J by 7 bases. Germline CDR1 reads SGHNT; CDR2 reads YENEEA. This chain's CDR3 is CASSLEGTGVATQYF. CDR3 coding DNA: TGTGCCAGCAGCTTAGAGGGGACAGGTGTGGCGACCCAGTACTTC.

The rearrangement uses TRBV5-4 and TRBJ1-4; 11 bases are shared with TRBD1. The germline V gene has CDR1 SGHNT and CDR2 YYREEE (reference sequence). The CDR3 extends over 18 amino acids. Germline trimming cut 2 bases from V and 7 bases from J; bases unmatched to any gene: 13. CDR3 DNA: TGTGCCAGCAGCTTTAAAGGACAGGGGGCCCCAAGTGGTGAAAAACTGTTTTTT. This encodes CASSFKGQGAPSGEKLFF.

This clone counts as medium-sized. The CDR3 nucleotides are TGTGCCAGCCGGTTTAGTCAGGGTAATGAAAAACTGTTTTTT. Its translation: CASRFSQGNEKLFF. The rearrangement links TRBV6-5 to TRBJ1-4; possibly TRBD1 for D (5 bases). The germline V gene has CDR1 MNHEY and CDR2 SVGAGI. The CDR3 is 14 amino acids. The V and J ends lost 8 bases and 4 bases respectively, with 14 bases between them.